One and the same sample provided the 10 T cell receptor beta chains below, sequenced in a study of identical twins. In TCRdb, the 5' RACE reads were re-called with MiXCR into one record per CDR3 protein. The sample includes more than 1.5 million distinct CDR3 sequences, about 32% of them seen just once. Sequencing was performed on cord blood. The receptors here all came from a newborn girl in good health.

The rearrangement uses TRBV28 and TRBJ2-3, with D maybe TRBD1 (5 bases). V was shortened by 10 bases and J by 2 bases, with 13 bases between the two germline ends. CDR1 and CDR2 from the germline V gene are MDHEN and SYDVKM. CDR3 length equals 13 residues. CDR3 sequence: CATRRQTTDTQYF. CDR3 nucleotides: TGTGCCACCCGGCGACAGACCACAGATACGCAGTATTTT.

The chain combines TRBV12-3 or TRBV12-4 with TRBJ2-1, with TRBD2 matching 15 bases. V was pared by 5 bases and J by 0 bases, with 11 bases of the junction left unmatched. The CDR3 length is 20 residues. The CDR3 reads CASSPRGLAGGFLSYNEQFF. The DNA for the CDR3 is TGTGCCAGCAGTCCAAGGGGACTAGCGGGGGGTTTCCTCTCCTACAATGAGCAGTTCTTC.

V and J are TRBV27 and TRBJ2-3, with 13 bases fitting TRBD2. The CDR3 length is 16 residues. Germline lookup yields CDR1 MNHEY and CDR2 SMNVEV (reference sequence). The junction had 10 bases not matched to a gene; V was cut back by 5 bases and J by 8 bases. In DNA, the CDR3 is TGTGCCAGCAGTACTCTACTAGCGGGGGGGCATCTTACGCAGTATTTT. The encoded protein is CASSTLLAGGHLTQYF.

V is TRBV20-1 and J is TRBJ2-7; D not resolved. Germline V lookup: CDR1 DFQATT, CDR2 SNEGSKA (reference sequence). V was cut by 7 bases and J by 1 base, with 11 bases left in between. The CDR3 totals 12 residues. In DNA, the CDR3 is TGCAGTGGAAGAGCTAGTTCCTACGAGCAGTACTTC. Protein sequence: CSGRASSYEQYF.

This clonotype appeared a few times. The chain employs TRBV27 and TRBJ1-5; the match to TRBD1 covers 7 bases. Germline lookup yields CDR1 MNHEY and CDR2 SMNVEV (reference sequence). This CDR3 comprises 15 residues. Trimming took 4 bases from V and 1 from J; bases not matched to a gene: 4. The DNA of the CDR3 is TGTGCCAGCAGTTCGACAGGGATAAGCAATCAGCCCCAGCATTTT. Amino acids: CASSSTGISNQPQHF.

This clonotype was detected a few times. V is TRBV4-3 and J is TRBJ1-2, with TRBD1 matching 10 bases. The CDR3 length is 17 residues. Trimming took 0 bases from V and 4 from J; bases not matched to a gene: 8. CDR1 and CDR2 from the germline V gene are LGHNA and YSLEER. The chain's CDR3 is CASSQEIHRTGGYGYTF. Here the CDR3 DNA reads TGCGCCAGCAGCCAAGAGATCCACAGGACAGGGGGCTATGGCTACACCTTC.

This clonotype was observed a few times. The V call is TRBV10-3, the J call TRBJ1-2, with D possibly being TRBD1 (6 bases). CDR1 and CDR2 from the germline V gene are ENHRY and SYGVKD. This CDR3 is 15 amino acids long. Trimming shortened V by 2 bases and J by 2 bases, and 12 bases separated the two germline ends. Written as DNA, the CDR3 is TGTGCCATCAGTGAGATGGTCAGGGGCAACTATGGCTACACCTTC. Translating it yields CAISEMVRGNYGYTF.

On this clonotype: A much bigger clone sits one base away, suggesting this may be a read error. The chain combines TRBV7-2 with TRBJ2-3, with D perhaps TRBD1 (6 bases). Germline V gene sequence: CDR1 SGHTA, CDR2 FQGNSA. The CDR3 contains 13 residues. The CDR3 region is CASRLYRADTQDF. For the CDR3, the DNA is TGTGCCAGCAGGTTATACAGGGCAGATACGCAGGATTTT.

The CDR3 bases are TGCAGCGTCAGACTCCCGGGGCGCGATGGCTACACCTTC. Translation: CSVRLPGRDGYTF. This sequence joins TRBV29-1 and TRBJ1-2, with D possibly TRBD1 on 5 matching bases. The CDR3 length is 13 residues. Germline-derived CDR1 and CDR2 are SQVTM and ANQGSEA. V was pared by 6 bases and J by 6 bases, with 17 bases between.

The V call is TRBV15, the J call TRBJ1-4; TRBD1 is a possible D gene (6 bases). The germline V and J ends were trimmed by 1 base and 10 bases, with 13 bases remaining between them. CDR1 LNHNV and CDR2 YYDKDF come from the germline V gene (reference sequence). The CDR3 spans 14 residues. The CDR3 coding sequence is TGTGCCACCAGCAGAGTTGGGGGCGTAGGAAAACTGTTTTTT. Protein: CATSRVGGVGKLFF.